The rows below give T cell receptor beta chains drawn from one sample of a study of T cell changes during pregnancy in multiple sclerosis. Repertoires were generated with immunoSEQ multiplex PCR, while TCRdb's copy carries only in-frame clones and drops some. This sample has about 32,000 clones, with roughly nine tenths found just once. The starting material was CD8+ T cells from peripheral blood mononuclear cells, obtained in the third trimester of pregnancy. The receptors stem from a female donor with multiple sclerosis, enrolled in a pregnancy study. Each CDR3 is given without its conserved first and last residue. Each record gives: V gene, D gene, J gene, CDR3 protein. The D gene is left open where the match is weak.

TRBV27,NA,TRBJ1-2,ASRNTPLGGGYT
TRBV27,NA,TRBJ2-7,ASSRAGRDEQY
TRBV5-1,NA,TRBJ2-7,ASSLRTATKGTYEQY
TRBV6-5,NA,TRBJ2-7,ATLGNYGTYEQY
TRBV4-1,NA,TRBJ2-5,ASSQGTGTVQETQY
TRBV7-9,NA,TRBJ2-7,ASSPPDSSPHEQY
TRBV29-1,TRBD2,TRBJ2-7,SVASGAYEQY
TRBV7-9,NA,TRBJ2-2,ASSFPPTSTGELF
TRBV28,NA,TRBJ1-4,ASSPTGHPNNEKLF
TRBV7-3,NA,TRBJ1-5,ASSIRSTAGTTYSNQPQH
TRBV10-3,NA,TRBJ2-3,AISELGGNTQY
TRBV27,TRBD2,TRBJ2-1,ASSFPSGVNEQF
TRBV10-1,TRBD1,TRBJ2-5,ANTVQGGTETQY
TRBV7-9,TRBD2,TRBJ2-1,ASKTSGGNEQF
TRBV11-2,NA,TRBJ1-1,ASSLGANTEAF
TRBV4-1,NA,TRBJ2-1,ASSQKSLEYFSYNEQF
TRBV27,NA,TRBJ2-1,ASSLGALWGEQF
TRBV27,TRBD2,TRBJ2-3,ASSLWGLVRDTQY
TRBV30,TRBD1,TRBJ1-6,AGSWDRGYYSPLH
TRBV7-7,TRBD1,TRBJ2-5,ASSPDRGTETQY
TRBV18,NA,TRBJ1-6,ASSPVAAGSPLH
TRBV27,NA,TRBJ1-2,ASSLSRHLAYGYT
TRBV11-2,TRBD1,TRBJ2-7,ASRFPGQGDYEQY
TRBV7-9,NA,TRBJ2-4,ASSSASSAAKNIQY
TRBV27,NA,TRBJ2-5,ASSPKAPYGETQY
TRBV6-4,TRBD2,TRBJ2-1,ASSAGLADYNEQF
TRBV2,TRBD1,TRBJ2-1,ASSFPRTGGTYNEQF
TRBV2,NA,TRBJ1-5,ASSVAYSNQPQH
TRBV29-1,TRBD1,TRBJ2-7,SVRPRDRIEQY
TRBV11-2,NA,TRBJ2-1,ASSLESLNEQF
TRBV27,NA,TRBJ2-1,ASSYPGNEQF
TRBV27,NA,TRBJ2-3,ASSFQTATDTQY
TRBV7-3,TRBD2,TRBJ2-1,ASSLGGGNEQF
TRBV29-1,NA,TRBJ2-1,SHQGNNEQF
TRBV9,NA,TRBJ2-1,ASSAQHNNEQF
TRBV27,TRBD2,TRBJ2-1,ASSSNRGTSGGPFYNEQF
TRBV11-1,NA,TRBJ2-7,ASSLRAGNDEQY
TRBV18,NA,TRBJ1-5,ASSPGRSGQPQH
TRBV7-9,TRBD1,TRBJ1-4,ASSRPLSRDRVWDEKLF
TRBV9,NA,TRBJ2-7,ASSVVAGSYEQY
TRBV27,TRBD1,TRBJ1-2,ASSLQWAGTGVSRGYT
TRBV9,TRBD2,TRBJ2-3,ASSISPRGEGPDTQY
TRBV7-2,TRBD2,TRBJ2-7,ASSPLWGGETWGEQY
TRBV7-9,TRBD1,TRBJ2-7,ASSHPPTGSYEQY
TRBV28,TRBD1,TRBJ1-2,ASSPPPDRGIGYT
TRBV9,NA,TRBJ1-1,ASSPSQDPNTEAF
TRBV6-6,NA,TRBJ2-7,ASSLTRYEQY
TRBV29-1,TRBD1,TRBJ1-4,SVESGTGLHEKLF
TRBV27,TRBD2,TRBJ2-7,ASSLPPGRGDDEQY
TRBV7-9,TRBD1,TRBJ2-7,ASSRDRGYEQY
TRBV10-3,NA,TRBJ2-3,AISDTVRTDTQY
TRBV7-9,TRBD2,TRBJ2-7,ASSSGTSSRFSYEQY
TRBV7-3,TRBD2,TRBJ2-1,ASSLAGVRNEQF
TRBV7-9,NA,TRBJ2-7,ASSLGTGEQY
TRBV19,TRBD1,TRBJ1-1,ASSTGGTGVTEAF